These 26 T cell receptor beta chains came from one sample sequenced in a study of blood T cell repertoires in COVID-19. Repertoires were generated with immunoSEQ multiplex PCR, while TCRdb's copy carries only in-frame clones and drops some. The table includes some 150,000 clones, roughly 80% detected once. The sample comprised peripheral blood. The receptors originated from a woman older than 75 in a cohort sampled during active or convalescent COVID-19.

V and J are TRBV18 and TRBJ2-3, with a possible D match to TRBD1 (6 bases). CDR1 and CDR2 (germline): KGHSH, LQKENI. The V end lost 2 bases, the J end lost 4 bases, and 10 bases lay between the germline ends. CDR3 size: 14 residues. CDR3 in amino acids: CASSPAGVSDTQYF. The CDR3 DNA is TGTGCCAGCTCACCAGCAGGGGTGTCAGATACGCAGTATTTT.

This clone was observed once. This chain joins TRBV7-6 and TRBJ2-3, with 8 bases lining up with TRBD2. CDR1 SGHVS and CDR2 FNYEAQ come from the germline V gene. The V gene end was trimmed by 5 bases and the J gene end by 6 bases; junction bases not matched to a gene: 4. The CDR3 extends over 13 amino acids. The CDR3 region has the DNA TGTGCCAGCAGCGACGGGACTAGGGATACGCAGTATTTT. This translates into CASSDGTRDTQYF.

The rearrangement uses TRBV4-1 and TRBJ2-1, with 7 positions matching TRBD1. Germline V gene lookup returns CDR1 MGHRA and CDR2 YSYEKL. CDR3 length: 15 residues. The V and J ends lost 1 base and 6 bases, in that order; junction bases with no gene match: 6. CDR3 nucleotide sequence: TGCGCCAGCAGCCAAGGTGGGACAGCCCTCAATGAGCAGTTCTTC. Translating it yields CASSQGGTALNEQFF.

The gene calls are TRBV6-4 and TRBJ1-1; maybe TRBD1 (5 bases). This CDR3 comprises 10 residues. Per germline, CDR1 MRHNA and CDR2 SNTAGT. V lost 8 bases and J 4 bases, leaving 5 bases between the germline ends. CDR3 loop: CASQGTEAFF. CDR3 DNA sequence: TGTGCCAGCCAGGGCACTGAAGCTTTCTTT.

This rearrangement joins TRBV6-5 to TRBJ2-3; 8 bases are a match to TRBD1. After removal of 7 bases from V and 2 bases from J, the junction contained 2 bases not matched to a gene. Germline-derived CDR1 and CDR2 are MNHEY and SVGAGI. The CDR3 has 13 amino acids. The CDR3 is CASKGQVTDTQYF. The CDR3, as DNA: TGTGCCAGCAAGGGACAGGTCACAGATACGCAGTATTTT.

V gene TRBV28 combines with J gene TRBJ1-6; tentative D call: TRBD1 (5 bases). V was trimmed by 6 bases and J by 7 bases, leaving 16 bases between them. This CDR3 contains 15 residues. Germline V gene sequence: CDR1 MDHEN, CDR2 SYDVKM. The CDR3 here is CASRPGRGPNSPLHF. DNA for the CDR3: TGTGCCAGCAGGCCCGGGAGGGGCCCCAATTCACCCCTCCACTTT. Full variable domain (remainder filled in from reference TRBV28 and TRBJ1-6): DVKVTQSSRYLVKRTGEKVFLECVQDMDHENMFWYRQDPGLGLRLIYFSYDVKMKEKGDIPEGYSVSREKKERFSLILESASTNQTSMYLCASRPGRGPNSPLHFGNGTRLTVT.

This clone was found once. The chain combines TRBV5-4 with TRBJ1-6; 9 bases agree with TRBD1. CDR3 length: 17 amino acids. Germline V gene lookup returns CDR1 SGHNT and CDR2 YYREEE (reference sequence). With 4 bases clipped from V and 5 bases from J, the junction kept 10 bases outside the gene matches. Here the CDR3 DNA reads TGTGCCAGCAGCCCCGCCGGGACAGGGATCAATAATTCACCCCTCCACTTT. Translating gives CASSPAGTGINNSPLHF.

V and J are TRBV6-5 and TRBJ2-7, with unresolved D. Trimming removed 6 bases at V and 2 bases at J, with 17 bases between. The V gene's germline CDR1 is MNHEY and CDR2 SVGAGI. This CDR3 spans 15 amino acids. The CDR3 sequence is CASSASRPPPYEQYF. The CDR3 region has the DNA TGTGCCAGCAGCGCGAGCCGTCCACCTCCCTACGAGCAGTACTTC.

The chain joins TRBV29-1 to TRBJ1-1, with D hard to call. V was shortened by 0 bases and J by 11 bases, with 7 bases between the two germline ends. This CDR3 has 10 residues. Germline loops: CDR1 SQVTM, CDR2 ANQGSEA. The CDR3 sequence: CSVEDAGAFF. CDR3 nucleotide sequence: TGCAGCGTTGAAGACGCGGGTGCTTTCTTT.

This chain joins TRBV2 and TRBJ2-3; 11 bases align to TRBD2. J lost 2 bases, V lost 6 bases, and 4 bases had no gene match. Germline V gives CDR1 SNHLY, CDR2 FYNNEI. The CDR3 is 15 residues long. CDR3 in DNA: TGTGCCAGCAGCAGGGGACTAGCGGACACAGATACGCAGTATTTT. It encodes CASSRGLADTDTQYF.

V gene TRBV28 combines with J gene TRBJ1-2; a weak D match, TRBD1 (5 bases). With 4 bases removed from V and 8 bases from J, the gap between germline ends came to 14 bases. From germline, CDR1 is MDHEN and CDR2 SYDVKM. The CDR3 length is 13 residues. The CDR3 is CASSSPTVSGYTF. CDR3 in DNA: TGTGCCAGCAGTTCCCCGACAGTGTCCGGCTACACCTTC.

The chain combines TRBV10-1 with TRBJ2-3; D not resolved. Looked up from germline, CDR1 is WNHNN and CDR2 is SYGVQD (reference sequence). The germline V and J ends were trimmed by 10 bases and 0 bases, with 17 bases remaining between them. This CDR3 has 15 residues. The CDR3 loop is CATSRWAASTDTQYF. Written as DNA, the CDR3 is TGCGCCACTTCCCGCTGGGCCGCTAGCACAGATACGCAGTATTTT.

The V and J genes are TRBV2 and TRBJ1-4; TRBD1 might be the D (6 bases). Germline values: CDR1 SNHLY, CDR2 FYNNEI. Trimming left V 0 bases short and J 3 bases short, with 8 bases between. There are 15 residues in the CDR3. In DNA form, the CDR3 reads TGTGCCAGCAGTGAAGCGGGGGCCCCTAATGAAAAACTGTTTTTT. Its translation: CASSEAGAPNEKLFF.

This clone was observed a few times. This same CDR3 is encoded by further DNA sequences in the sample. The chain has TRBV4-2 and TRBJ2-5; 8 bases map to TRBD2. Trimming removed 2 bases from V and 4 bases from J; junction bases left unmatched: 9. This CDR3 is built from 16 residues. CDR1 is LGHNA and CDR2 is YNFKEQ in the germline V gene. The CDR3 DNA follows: TGTGCCAGCAGCCAATCTGTCGGGGGGGCATCAGAGACCCAGTACTTC. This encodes CASSQSVGGASETQYF.

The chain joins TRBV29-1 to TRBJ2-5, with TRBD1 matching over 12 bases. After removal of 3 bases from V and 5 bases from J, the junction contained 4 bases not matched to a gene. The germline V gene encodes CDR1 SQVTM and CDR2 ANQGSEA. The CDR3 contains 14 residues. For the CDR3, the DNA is TGCAGCGTTGACTTGGGACAGGGGGCTGAGACCCAGTACTTC. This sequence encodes CSVDLGQGAETQYF.

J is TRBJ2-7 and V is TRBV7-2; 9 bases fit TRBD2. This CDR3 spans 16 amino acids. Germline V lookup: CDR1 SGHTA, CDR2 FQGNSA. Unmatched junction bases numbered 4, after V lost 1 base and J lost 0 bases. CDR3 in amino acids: CASSLDPSGISYEQYV. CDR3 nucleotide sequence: TGTGCCAGCAGCTTAGACCCTAGCGGGATCTCCTACGAGCAGTACGTC.

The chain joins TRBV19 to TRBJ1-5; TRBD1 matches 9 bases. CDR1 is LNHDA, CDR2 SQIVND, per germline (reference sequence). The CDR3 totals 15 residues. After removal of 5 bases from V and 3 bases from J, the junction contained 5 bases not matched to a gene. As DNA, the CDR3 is TGTGCCAGTAGTTTAGGGACAGGGACCAATCAGCCCCAGCATTTT. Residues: CASSLGTGTNQPQHF.

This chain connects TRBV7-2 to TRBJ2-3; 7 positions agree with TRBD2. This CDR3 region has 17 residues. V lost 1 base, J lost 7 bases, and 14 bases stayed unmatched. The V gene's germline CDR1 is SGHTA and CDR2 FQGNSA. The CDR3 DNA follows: TGTGCCAGCAGCTTAGAATTGTGGGGGGGACTCTTAAATACGCAGTATTTT. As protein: CASSLELWGGLLNTQYF.

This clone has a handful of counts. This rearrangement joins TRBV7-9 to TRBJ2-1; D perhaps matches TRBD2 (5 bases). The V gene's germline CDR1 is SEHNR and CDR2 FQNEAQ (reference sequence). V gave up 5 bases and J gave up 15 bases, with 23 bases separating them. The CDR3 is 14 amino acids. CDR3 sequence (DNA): TGTGCCAGCAGCCCGGAGGTCAGAGTCGGTCTAGCGTTCTTC. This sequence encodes CASSPEVRVGLAFF. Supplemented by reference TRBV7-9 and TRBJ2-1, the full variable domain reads DTGVSQNPRHKITKRGQNVTFRCDPISEHNRLYWYRQTLGQGPEFLTYFQNEAQLEKSRLLSDRFSAERPKGSFSTLEIQRTEQGDSAMYLCASSPEVRVGLAFFGPGTRLTVL.

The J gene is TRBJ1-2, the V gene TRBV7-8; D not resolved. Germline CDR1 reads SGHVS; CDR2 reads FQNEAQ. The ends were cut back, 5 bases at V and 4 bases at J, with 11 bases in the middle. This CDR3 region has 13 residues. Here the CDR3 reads CASSRRQIYGYTF. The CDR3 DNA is TGTGCCAGCAGCCGGCGGCAGATCTATGGCTACACCTTC.

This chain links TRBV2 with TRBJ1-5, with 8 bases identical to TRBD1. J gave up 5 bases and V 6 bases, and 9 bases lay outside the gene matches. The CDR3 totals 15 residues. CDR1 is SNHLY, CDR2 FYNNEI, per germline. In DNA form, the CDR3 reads TGTGCCAGCAGGGTACAGGGGGGTATGTATCAGCCCCAGCATTTT. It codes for CASRVQGGMYQPQHF.

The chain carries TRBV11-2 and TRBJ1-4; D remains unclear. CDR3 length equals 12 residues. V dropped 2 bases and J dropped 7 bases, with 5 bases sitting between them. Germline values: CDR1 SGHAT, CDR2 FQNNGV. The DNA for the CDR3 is TGTGCCAGCAGCTTACGCGGTGAAAAACTGTTTTTT. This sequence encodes CASSLRGEKLFF. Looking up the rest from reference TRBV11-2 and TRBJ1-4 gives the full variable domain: EAGVAQSPRYKIIEKRQSVAFWCNPISGHATLYWYQQILGQGPKLLIQFQNNGVVDDSQLPKDRFSAERLKGVDSTLKIQPAKLEDSAVYLCASSLRGEKLFFGSGTQLSVL.

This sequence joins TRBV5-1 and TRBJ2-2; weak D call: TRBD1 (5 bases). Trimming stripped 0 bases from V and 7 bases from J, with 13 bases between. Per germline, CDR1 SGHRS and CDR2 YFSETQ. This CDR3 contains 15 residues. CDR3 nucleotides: TGCGCCAGCAGCTTGGATGGGCCAGGGCACGGGGAGCTGTTTTTT. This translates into CASSLDGPGHGELFF. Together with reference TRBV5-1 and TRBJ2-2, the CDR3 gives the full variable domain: KAGVTQTPRYLIKTRGQQVTLSCSPISGHRSVSWYQQTPGQGLQFLFEYFSETQRNKGNFPGRFSGRQFSNSRSEMNVSTLELGDSALYLCASSLDGPGHGELFFGEGSRLTVL.

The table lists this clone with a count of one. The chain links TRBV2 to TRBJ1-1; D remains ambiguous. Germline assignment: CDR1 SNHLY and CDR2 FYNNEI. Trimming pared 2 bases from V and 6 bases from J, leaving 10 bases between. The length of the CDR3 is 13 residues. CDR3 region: CASSELLAAEAFF. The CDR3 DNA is TGTGCCAGCAGTGAACTCCTGGCGGCTGAAGCTTTCTTT.

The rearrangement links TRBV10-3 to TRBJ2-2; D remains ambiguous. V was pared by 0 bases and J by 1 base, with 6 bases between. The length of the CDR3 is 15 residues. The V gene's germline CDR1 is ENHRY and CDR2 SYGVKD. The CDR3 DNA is TGTGCCATCAGTGAGTCACAGAAGAACACCGGGGAGCTGTTTTTT. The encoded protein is CAISESQKNTGELFF.

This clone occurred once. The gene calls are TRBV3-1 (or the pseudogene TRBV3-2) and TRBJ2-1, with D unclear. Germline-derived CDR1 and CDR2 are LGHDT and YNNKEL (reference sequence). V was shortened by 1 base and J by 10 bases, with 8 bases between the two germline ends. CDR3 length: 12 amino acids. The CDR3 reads CASSQVATEQFF. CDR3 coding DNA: TGTGCCAGCAGCCAAGTGGCCACAGAGCAGTTCTTC.